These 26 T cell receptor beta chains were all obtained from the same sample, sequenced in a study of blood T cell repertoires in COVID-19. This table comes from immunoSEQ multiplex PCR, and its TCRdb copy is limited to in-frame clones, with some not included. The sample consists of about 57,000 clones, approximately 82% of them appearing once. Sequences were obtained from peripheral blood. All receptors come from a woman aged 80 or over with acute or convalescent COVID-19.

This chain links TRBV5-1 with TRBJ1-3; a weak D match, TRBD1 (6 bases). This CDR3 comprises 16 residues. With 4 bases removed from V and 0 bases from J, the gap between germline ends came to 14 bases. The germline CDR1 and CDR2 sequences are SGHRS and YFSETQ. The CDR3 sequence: CASSHRTVSSGNTIYF. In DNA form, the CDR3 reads TGCGCCAGCAGCCACCGGACAGTAAGCTCTGGAAACACCATATATTTT.

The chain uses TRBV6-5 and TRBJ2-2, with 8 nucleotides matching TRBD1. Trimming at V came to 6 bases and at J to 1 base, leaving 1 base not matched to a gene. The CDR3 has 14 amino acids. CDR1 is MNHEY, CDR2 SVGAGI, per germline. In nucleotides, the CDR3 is TGTGCCAGCAGGGGGACAGGGAACACCGGGGAGCTGTTTTTT. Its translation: CASRGTGNTGELFF.

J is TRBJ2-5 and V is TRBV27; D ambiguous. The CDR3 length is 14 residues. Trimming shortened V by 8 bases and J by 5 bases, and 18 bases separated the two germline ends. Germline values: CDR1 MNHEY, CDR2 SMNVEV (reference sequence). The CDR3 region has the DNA TGTGCCAGCCGCCACTCCCAACCCACCGAGACCCAGTACTTC. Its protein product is CASRHSQPTETQYF.

CDR3 protein: CASSRGTSGGGEQFF. CDR3 bases: TGTGCCAGCAGTCGAGGGACTAGCGGGGGGGGTGAGCAGTTCTTC. The V gene is TRBV28, the J gene TRBJ2-1, with 16 bases lining up with TRBD2. The CDR3 consists of 15 residues. Per germline, CDR1 MDHEN and CDR2 SYDVKM. Trimming cost V 5 bases and J 9 bases; bases outside gene matches: 4.

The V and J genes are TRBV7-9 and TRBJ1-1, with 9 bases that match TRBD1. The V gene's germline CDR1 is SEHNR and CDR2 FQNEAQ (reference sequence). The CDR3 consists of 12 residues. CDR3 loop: CAADRGATEAFF. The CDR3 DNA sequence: TGTGCAGCAGACAGGGGGGCCACTGAAGCTTTCTTT. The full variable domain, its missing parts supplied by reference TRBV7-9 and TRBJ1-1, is DTGVSQNPRHKITKRGQNVTFRCDPISEHNRLYWYRQTLGQGPEFLTYFQNEAQLEKSRLLSDRFSAERPKGSFSTLEIQRTEQGDSAMYLCAADRGATEAFFGQGTRLTVV.

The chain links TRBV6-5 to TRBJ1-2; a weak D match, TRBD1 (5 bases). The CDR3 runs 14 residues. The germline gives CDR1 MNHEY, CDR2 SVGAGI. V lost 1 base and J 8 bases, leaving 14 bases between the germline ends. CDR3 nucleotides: TGTGCCAGCAGTTACTACGACGGGAGGGGAGGCTACACCTTC. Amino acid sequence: CASSYYDGRGGYTF.

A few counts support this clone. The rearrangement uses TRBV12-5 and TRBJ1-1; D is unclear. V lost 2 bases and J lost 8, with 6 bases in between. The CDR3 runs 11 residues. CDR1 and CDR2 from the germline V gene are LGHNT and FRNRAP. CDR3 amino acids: CASGLNGEAFF. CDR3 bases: TGTGCTAGTGGTTTGAACGGGGAAGCTTTCTTT.

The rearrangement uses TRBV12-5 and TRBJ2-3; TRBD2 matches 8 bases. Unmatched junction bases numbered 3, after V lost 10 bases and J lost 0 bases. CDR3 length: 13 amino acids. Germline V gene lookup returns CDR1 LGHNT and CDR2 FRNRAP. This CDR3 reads CATRGGSTDTQYF. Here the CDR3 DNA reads TGTGCTACCCGCGGGGGGAGCACAGATACGCAGTATTTT. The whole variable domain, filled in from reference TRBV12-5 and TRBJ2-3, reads DARVTQTPRHKVTEMGQEVTMRCQPILGHNTVFWYRQTMMQGLELLAYFRNRAPLDDSGMPKDRFSAEMPDATLATLKIQPSEPRDSAVYFCATRGGSTDTQYFGPGTRLTVL.

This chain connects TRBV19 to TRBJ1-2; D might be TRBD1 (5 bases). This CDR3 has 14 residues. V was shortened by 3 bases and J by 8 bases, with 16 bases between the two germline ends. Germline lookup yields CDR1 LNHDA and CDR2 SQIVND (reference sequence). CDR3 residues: CASSMGQGFFGYTF. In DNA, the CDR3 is TGTGCCAGTAGTATGGGCCAGGGTTTTTTCGGCTACACCTTC.

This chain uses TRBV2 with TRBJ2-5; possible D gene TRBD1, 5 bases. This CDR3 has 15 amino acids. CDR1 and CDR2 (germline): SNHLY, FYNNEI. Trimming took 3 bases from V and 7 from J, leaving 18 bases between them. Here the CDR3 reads CASSESVVSTGTQYF. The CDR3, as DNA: TGTGCCAGCAGTGAGAGTGTGGTGTCAACAGGGACCCAGTACTTC.

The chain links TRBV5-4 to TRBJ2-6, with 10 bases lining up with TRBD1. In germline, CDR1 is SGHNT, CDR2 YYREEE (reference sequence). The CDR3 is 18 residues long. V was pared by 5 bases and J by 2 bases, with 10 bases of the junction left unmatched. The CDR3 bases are TGTGCCAGCAGACAGAGGGACAGGGGAGAGACTGGGGCCAACGTCCTGACTTTC. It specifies CASRQRDRGETGANVLTF.

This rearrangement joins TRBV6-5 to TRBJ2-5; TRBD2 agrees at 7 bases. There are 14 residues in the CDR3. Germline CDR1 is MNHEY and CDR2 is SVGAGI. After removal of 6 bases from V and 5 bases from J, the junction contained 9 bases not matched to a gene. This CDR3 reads CASSRGGSFETQYF. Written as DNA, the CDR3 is TGTGCCAGCAGCCGCGGGGGAAGCTTCGAGACCCAGTACTTC.

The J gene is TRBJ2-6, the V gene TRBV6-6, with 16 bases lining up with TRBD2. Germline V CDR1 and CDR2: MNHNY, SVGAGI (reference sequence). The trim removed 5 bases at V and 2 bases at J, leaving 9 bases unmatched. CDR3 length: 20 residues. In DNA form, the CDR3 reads TGTGCCAGCAGTCAGACCGGGACTAGCGGGAGGGCCGCTGGGGCCAACGTCCTGACTTTC. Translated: CASSQTGTSGRAAGANVLTF.

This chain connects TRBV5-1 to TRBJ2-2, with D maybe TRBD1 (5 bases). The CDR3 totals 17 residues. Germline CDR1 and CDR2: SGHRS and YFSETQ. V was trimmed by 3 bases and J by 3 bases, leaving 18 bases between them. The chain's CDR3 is CASSSGLQVRDTGELFF. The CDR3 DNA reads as TGCGCCAGCAGCTCGGGCCTACAGGTTCGGGACACCGGGGAGCTGTTTTTT. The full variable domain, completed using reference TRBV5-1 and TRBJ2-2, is KAGVTQTPRYLIKTRGQQVTLSCSPISGHRSVSWYQQTPGQGLQFLFEYFSETQRNKGNFPGRFSGRQFSNSRSEMNVSTLELGDSALYLCASSSGLQVRDTGELFFGEGSRLTVL.

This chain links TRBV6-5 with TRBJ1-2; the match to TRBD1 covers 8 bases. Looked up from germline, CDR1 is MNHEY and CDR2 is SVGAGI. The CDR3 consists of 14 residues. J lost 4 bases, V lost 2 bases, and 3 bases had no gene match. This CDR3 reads CASSYGQGLYGYTF. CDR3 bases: TGTGCCAGCAGTTACGGACAGGGACTCTATGGCTACACCTTC.

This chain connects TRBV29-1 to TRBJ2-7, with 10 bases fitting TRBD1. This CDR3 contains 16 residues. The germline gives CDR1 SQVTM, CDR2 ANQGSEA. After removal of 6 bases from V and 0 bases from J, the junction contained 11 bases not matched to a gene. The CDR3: CSVSGGTGDDSYEQYF. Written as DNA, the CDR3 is TGCAGCGTCAGTGGCGGGACAGGGGATGACTCCTACGAGCAGTACTTC.

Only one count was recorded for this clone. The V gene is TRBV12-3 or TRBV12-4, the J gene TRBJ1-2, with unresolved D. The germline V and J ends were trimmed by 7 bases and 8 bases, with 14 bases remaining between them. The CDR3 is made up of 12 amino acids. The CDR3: CASKAEARGYTF. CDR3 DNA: TGTGCCAGCAAAGCCGAGGCGCGAGGCTACACCTTC.

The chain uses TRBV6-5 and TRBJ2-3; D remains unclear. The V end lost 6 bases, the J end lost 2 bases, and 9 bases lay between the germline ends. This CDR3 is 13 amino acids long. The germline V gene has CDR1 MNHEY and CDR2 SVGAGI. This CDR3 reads CASRSLDTDTQYF. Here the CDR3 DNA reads TGTGCCAGCAGATCGCTAGACACAGATACGCAGTATTTT.

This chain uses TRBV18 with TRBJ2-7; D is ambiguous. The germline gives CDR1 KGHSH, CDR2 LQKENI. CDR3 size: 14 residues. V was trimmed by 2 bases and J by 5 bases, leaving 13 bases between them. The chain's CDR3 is CASSPAVGLNEQYF. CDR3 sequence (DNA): TGTGCCAGCTCACCAGCGGTGGGTTTGAACGAGCAGTACTTC.

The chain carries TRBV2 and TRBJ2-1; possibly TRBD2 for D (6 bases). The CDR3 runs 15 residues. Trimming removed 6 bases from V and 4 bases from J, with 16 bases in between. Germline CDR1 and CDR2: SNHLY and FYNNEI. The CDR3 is CASRTPGLRYNEQFF. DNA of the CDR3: TGTGCCAGCAGAACGCCGGGACTCCGGTACAATGAGCAGTTCTTC.

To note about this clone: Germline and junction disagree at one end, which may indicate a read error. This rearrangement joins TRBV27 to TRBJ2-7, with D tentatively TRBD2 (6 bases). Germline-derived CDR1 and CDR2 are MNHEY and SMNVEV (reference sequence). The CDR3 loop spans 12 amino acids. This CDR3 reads CASSPTGGTLDF. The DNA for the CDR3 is TGTGCCAGCAGTCCCACGGGTGGGACTCTCGATTTC.

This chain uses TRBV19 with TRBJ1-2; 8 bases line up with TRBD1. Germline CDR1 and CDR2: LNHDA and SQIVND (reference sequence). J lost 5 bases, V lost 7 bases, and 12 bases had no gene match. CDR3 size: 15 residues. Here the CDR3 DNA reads TGTGCCAGTAAAGTAGGGACAGGTCTACGGTATGGCTACACCTTC. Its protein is CASKVGTGLRYGYTF.

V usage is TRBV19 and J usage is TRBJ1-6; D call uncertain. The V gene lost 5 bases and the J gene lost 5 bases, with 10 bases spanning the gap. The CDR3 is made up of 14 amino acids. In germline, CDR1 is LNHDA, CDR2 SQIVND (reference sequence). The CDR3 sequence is CASSSGGHNSPLHF. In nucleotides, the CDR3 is TGTGCCAGTAGTTCAGGAGGACATAATTCACCCCTCCACTTT.

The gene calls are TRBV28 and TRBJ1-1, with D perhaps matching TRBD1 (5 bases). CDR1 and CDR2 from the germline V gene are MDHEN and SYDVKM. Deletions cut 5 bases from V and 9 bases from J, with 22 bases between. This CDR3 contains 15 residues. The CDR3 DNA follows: TGTGCCAGCAGTACCGCCGGGACTGGAGGGTTCCAAGCTTTCTTT. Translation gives CASSTAGTGGFQAFF.

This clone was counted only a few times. Here the CDR3 DNA reads TGTGCCAGCTCACCATTGGACAGGGTGGATGGCTACACCTTC. Encoded protein: CASSPLDRVDGYTF. The rearrangement links TRBV18 to TRBJ1-2, with 8 bases that match TRBD1. V gave up 2 bases and J gave up 6 bases; unmatched junction bases: 5. CDR3 size: 14 residues. The V gene's germline CDR1 is KGHSH and CDR2 LQKENI.

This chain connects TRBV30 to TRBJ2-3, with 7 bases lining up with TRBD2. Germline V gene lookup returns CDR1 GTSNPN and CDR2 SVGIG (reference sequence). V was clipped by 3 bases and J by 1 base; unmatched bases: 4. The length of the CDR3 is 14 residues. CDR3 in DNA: TGTGCCTGGAGAAATCGGGAGGGCACAGATACGCAGTATTTT. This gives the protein CAWRNREGTDTQYF. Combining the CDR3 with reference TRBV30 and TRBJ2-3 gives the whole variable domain SQTIHQWPATLVQPVGSPLSLECTVEGTSNPNLYWYRQAAGRGLQLLFYSVGIGQISSEVPQNLSASRPQDRQFILSSKKLLLSDSGFYLCAWRNREGTDTQYFGPGTRLTVL.